One and the same sample provided the 18 T cell receptor beta chains below, sequenced in a study of read filtering for tumor transcriptome and immune sequencing. The library was built from about 370 ng RNA with molecular barcoded adaptors for alpha/delta and beta/gamma chains. Via MiXCR, TCRdb re-called the reads, giving one row per CDR3 protein. This sample has approximately 140,000 distinct CDR3 sequences; around 14% occur once, and the top ten carry just under 8.5%. The sample was a population of CD138-negative cells sorted from bone marrow. All receptors come from a donor at least 40 years old with multiple myeloma.

This clonotype showed up many times. The gene calls are TRBV7-2 and TRBJ2-7; 12 bases align to TRBD1. The CDR3 has 16 amino acids. Trimming cost V 2 bases and J 3 bases; bases outside gene matches: 5. Germline CDR1 and CDR2: SGHTA and FQGNSA. The CDR3 DNA reads TGTGCCAGCAGCTTAAGGGGGGACAGGGGGCTCTACGAGCAGTACTTC. Protein product: CASSLRGDRGLYEQYF.

This clonotype was recorded many times. This chain uses TRBV12-5 with TRBJ1-1; D not certain. Germline CDR1 reads LGHNT; CDR2 reads FRNRAP. The CDR3 contains 14 residues. V lost 6 bases, J lost 7 bases, and 18 bases lay in between. The CDR3 bases are TGTGCTAGTGGCCAATCTCCCGCAGTTATTGAAGCTTTCTTT. This codes for CASGQSPAVIEAFF.

This clonotype was seen many times. J is TRBJ2-7 and V is TRBV6-5; D may be TRBD1 or TRBD2 (5 bases each). The V end lost 6 bases, the J end lost 2 bases, and 14 bases lay between the germline ends. CDR1 is MNHEY and CDR2 is SVGAGI in the germline V gene. The CDR3 runs 14 residues. The CDR3, as DNA: TGTGCCAGCAGCCGGGACCCCTGGGCCTACGAGCAGTACTTC. Protein sequence: CASSRDPWAYEQYF.

In its sample, this clonotype was seen many times. The J gene is TRBJ2-1, the V gene TRBV11-2; D remains unclear. This CDR3 is 10 amino acids long. V gave up 2 bases and J gave up 8 bases, with 1 base separating them. Germline V gives CDR1 SGHAT, CDR2 FQNNGV. The DNA for the CDR3 is TGTGCCAGCAGCTTACATGAGCAGTTCTTC. The encoded protein is CASSLHEQFF. The entire variable domain, with the rest obtained from reference TRBV11-2 and TRBJ2-1, is as follows: EAGVAQSPRYKIIEKRQSVAFWCNPISGHATLYWYQQILGQGPKLLIQFQNNGVVDDSQLPKDRFSAERLKGVDSTLKIQPAKLEDSAVYLCASSLHEQFFGPGTRLTVL.

This clonotype was seen ten or more times. The rearrangement uses TRBV6-1 and TRBJ2-7; tentatively, D is TRBD2 (5 bases). The CDR3 contains 16 residues. Germline CDR1 MNHNS, CDR2 SASEGT. With 6 bases removed from V and 3 bases from J, the gap between germline ends came to 21 bases. The CDR3 is CASRDNPSWTLYEQYF. In DNA form, the CDR3 reads TGTGCCAGCAGGGATAATCCTAGCTGGACGCTCTACGAGCAGTACTTC.

This clonotype was picked up many times. This chain uses TRBV5-1 with TRBJ2-5; TRBD1 matches 9 bases. Germline CDR1 SGHRS, CDR2 YFSETQ. The CDR3 is 17 amino acids. The trim removed 0 bases at V and 5 bases at J, leaving 11 bases unmatched. The CDR3 protein is CASSLALGTGPRETQYF. The CDR3 region has the DNA TGCGCCAGCAGCTTGGCCCTCGGGACAGGGCCTCGGGAGACCCAGTACTTC.

Turning to this clonotype: A much bigger clone sits one base away, suggesting this may be a read error. V usage is TRBV10-3 and J usage is TRBJ2-2; TRBD1 aligns across 7 bases. Germline V CDR1 and CDR2: ENHRY, SYGVKD. CDR3 size: 15 residues. CDR3: CAISAGTANIGELFF. CDR3 bases: TGTGCCATCAGCGCCGGGACAGCCAACATCGGGGAGCTGTTTTTT.

This clonotype was detected ten times or more. The CDR3 is CASSLFTLRGRLPGDTQYF. The CDR3 DNA reads as TGTGCCAGCAGCCTATTTACTCTCAGGGGGCGGTTGCCAGGAGATACGCAGTATTTT. The chain carries TRBV7-9 and TRBJ2-3, with TRBD1 matching over 8 bases. From germline, CDR1 is SEHNR and CDR2 FQNEAQ (reference sequence). This CDR3 region has 19 residues. V lost 5 bases, J lost 5 bases, and 21 bases stayed unmatched.

The sample holds a few counts of this clonotype. This chain connects TRBV28 to TRBJ1-1; 9 positions match TRBD1. The CDR3 length is 16 residues. CDR1 is MDHEN and CDR2 is SYDVKM in the germline V gene. Losses at the gene ends were 8 bases for V and 4 bases for J; bases not matched to a gene: 14. The CDR3 region is CASCLTPGQGGTEAFF. Here the CDR3 DNA reads TGTGCCAGCTGTCTTACCCCGGGACAGGGCGGCACTGAAGCTTTCTTT.

With regard to this clonotype: This clone may be a read error of a much larger clone one base away. The final CDR3 position lacks the conserved phenylalanine or tryptophan, pointing to a likely read error. The CDR3 nucleotides read TGTGCCAGCAGCTTAGGGGGCGGCTATGGCTACACCCTC. Translating gives CASSLGGGYGYTL. V and J are TRBV11-3 and TRBJ1-2; tentatively, D is TRBD1 (5 bases). The V gene lost 1 base and the J gene lost 4 bases, with 7 bases spanning the gap. Germline loops: CDR1 SGHNT, CDR2 YENEEA. This CDR3 has 13 amino acids.

This chain connects TRBV29-1 to TRBJ2-7; D perhaps matches TRBD2 (7 bases). V was pared by 7 bases and J by 6 bases, with 13 bases between. This CDR3 spans 11 amino acids. Germline lookup yields CDR1 SQVTM and CDR2 ANQGSEA. The CDR3 region has the DNA TGCAGCGCTAAAGGGGGGGGCGAGCAGTACTTC. Translating it yields CSAKGGGEQYF.

As to this clonotype: A much larger clone differs by one base, so this may be a read error. This rearrangement joins TRBV5-6 to TRBJ2-1; 8 bases agree with TRBD2. V lost 2 bases, J lost 9 bases, and 10 bases stayed unmatched. Germline V gene sequence: CDR1 SGHDT, CDR2 YYEEEE. The CDR3 runs to 15 residues. The DNA for the CDR3 is TGTGCCAGCAGCTTCCCAGGAGCGGGAGCGGGTGAGCAGTTCTTC. Protein product: CASSFPGAGAGEQFF.

This clonotype was seen many times. This rearrangement joins TRBV7-3 to TRBJ2-2; the D gene could be TRBD1 or TRBD2 (7 bases each). The length of the CDR3 is 17 residues. The germline V gene has CDR1 SGHTA and CDR2 FQGTGA. V lost 1 base to trimming and J lost 2 bases, with 14 bases between them. CDR3 bases: TGTGCCAGCAGCTTAAGGGGGGGACAGACAAACACCGGGGAGCTGTTTTTT. Encoded protein: CASSLRGGQTNTGELFF.

The chain employs TRBV5-1 and TRBJ1-2; 7 bases line up with TRBD1. V lost 0 bases, J lost 4 bases, and 6 bases stayed unmatched. CDR3 length equals 15 residues. The germline V gene has CDR1 SGHRS and CDR2 YFSETQ. The CDR3 DNA follows: TGCGCCAGCAGCTTGGATCCAGGGGGGATCTATGGCTACACCTTC. Its protein is CASSLDPGGIYGYTF.

As for this clonotype: Just one base apart from a much larger clone, this may be a read error. V and J are TRBV7-9 and TRBJ2-1; D unclear. This CDR3 region has 13 residues. CDR1 and CDR2 from the germline V gene are SEHNR and FQNEAQ (reference sequence). The DNA of the CDR3 is TGTGCCAGCAGCTTAAGCTCCTGCAATGAGCAGTTCTTC. Protein: CASSLSSCNEQFF.

This clonotype was recorded many times. This chain connects TRBV3-1 to TRBJ1-2; the match to TRBD1 covers 8 bases. V was pared by 7 bases and J by 11 bases, with 15 bases of the junction left unmatched. Germline values: CDR1 LGHDT, CDR2 YNNKEL (reference sequence). This CDR3 is 14 amino acids long. CDR3 coding DNA: TGTGCCAGCACCCCGACAGGGGACTCTGCCGCTTACACCTTC. This sequence encodes CASTPTGDSAAYTF.

There are many counts of this clonotype. The CDR3: CASSLAGTGFDGNTIYF. As DNA, the CDR3 is TGTGCCAGCAGCTTAGCGGGCACGGGTTTTGATGGAAACACCATATATTTT. V gene TRBV7-9 combines with J gene TRBJ1-3; no clear D gene. Deletions cut 0 bases from V and 3 bases from J, with 15 bases between. The CDR3 contains 17 residues. The germline CDR1 and CDR2 sequences are SEHNR and FQNEAQ (reference sequence).

At least ten counts were recorded for this clonotype. This chain uses TRBV14 with TRBJ2-1; D possibly corresponds to TRBD2 (5 bases). With 5 bases removed from V and 3 bases from J, the gap between germline ends came to 11 bases. The CDR3 runs 14 residues. Germline V CDR1 and CDR2: SGHDN, FVKESK. Here the CDR3 DNA reads TGTGCCAGCAGCGATAGAGGGAGCTACAATGAGCAGTTCTTC. This codes for CASSDRGSYNEQFF.